This T cell receptor (beta chain) comes out of a study of blood T cell repertoires in COVID-19. Study-level information: The samples span acute and convalescent COVID-19 from the United States, Italy and Spain. The analysed material was cDNA or gDNA that came from T cells, B-cell-depleted T cells, or PBMCs.

As handled by the study authors: Reference gene primers were amplified, and this amplification served to estimate nucleated cell counts. Profiled with immunoSEQ multiplex PCR; TCRdb holds only in-frame clones, not every one. V, J and clone size derive from that table, while D and trimming were established from the DNA sequence. The table lists roughly 200,000 clones, approximately 82% of them singletons. CDR1 is MNHEY and CDR2 is SVGAGI in the germline V gene. J lost 2 bases, V lost 6 bases, and 4 bases had no gene match. The CDR3 spans 15 residues. The chain uses TRBV6-5 and TRBJ2-5; 12 bases align to TRBD2. The specimen was peripheral blood. This clonotype was sampled from a man in his forties with active or convalescent COVID-19. This CDR3 is CASRGLAGNQETQYF. CDR3 nucleotides: TGTGCCAGCAGAGGACTAGCGGGAAATCAAGAGACCCAGTACTTC.